The T cell receptor (beta chain) described here comes from a study of blood T cell repertoires in COVID-19. At the level of the study: Whether acute or convalescent, the COVID-19 samples came from the United States, Italy and Spain. PBMCs, B-cell-depleted T cells, or T cells were the source of the cDNA or gDNA that made up the material.

Per the original data handling: Amplification with reference gene primers provided the estimates of nucleated cell counts. Data came from immunoSEQ multiplex PCR; TCRdb stores just in-frame clones and leaves some out. Clone size and the V and J calls come from that table; the DNA yielded D and trimming. The table has around 71,000 clones, roughly four fifths seen once; the top ten hold roughly 27%. The CDR3 runs 13 residues. Between the trimmed V and J ends, which lost 6 bases and 8 bases, there was a span of 16 bases. Material: peripheral blood. The TCR was taken from a man aged 65 to 85 with acute or convalescent COVID-19. J is TRBJ1-2 and V is TRBV12-3 or TRBV12-4; D possibly corresponds to TRBD1 (6 bases). Here the CDR3 reads CASSRPGGDGYTF. CDR3 coding DNA: TGTGCCAGCAGCCGCCCGGGGGGCGACGGCTACACCTTC.